Detailed here is one TCR beta chain. There are 14 residues in the CDR3. V trimming: 4 bases; J trimming: 9 bases; junction bases outside the gene matches: 11. Germline values: CDR1 KGHDR, CDR2 SFDVKD. This sample was included in a study of blood T cell repertoires in COVID-19. Study-wide context: PBMCs, B-cell-depleted T cells, or T cells were the source of the cDNA or gDNA that made up the material.

Here immunoSEQ multiplex PCR was the method, and the copy in TCRdb shows in-frame clones only, minus some. The sample shows a few hundred thousand clones, about 90% of them seen only once. This chain connects TRBV24-1 to TRBJ2-7; the match to TRBD1 covers 7 bases. The sequencing sample was made of peripheral blood. The source is a man in his forties with acute or convalescent COVID-19. This CDR3 reads CATSEFTGADGQYF. CDR3 DNA sequence: TGTGCCACCAGTGAATTTACAGGGGCCGATGGGCAGTACTTC.